This T cell receptor (beta chain) is from a study of cytomegalovirus exposure and HLA in healthy donors. For this clone: Its antigen remains unknown.

General study points: Among TCR beta chains, those listed as cytomegalovirus-associated numbered around 160.

V shed 0 bases and J 8 bases; nucleotides not matched to a gene: 5. The CDR3 loop spans 14 amino acids. The germline V gene encodes CDR1 MGHRA and CDR2 YSYEKL. PCR was performed using 60 Vbeta and 13 Jbeta primers. TCRdb's copy holds only in-frame clones and misses some; the assay was immunoSEQ multiplex PCR. The data contain 110,000 to 150,000 clones, around 75% of them seen just once; the ten biggest clones take up around 7%. This TCR derives from a man aged 25-45 years in good health and CMV-seronegative. The chain couples TRBV4-1 to TRBJ1-2; 8 bases match TRBD1. Sequencing was performed on PBMCs. The CDR3 DNA sequence: TGCGCCAGCAGCCAAGACAGGGGGCGGTTGGGCTACACCTTC. This translates into CASSQDRGRLGYTF.